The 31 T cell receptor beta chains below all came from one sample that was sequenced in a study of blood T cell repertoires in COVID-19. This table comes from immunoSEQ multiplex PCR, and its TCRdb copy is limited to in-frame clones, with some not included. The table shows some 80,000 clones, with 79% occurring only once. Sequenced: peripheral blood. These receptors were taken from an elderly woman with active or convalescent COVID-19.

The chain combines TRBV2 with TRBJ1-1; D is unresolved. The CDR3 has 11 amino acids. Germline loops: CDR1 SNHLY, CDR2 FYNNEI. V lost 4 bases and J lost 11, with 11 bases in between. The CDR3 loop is CASSVAYEAFF. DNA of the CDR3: TGTGCCAGCAGTGTAGCCTACGAGGCTTTCTTT.

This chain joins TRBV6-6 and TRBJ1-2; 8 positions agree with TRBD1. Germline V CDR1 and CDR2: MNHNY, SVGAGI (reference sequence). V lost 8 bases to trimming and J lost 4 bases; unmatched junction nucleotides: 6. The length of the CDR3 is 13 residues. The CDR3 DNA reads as TGTGCCAGCCAGACAGGGGCGGGCTATGGCTACACCTTC. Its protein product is CASQTGAGYGYTF.

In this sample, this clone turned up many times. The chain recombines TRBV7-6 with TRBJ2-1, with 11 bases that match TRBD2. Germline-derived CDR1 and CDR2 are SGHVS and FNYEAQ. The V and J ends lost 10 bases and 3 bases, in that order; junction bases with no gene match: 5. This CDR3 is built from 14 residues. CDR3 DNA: TGTGCCATCGGGACTAGCGGCTTCTACAATGAGCAGTTCTTC. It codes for CAIGTSGFYNEQFF.

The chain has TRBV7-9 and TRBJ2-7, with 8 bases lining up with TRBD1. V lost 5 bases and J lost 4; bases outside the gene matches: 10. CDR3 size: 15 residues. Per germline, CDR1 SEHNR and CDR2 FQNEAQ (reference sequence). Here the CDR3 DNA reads TGTGCCAGCAGCGGACAGGGTTTCAGGCTTTACGAGCAGTACTTC. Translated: CASSGQGFRLYEQYF.

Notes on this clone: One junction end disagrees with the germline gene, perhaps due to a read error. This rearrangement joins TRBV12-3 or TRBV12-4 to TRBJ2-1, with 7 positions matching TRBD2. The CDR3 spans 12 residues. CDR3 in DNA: TGTGCCAGCAGGGACTCGCTCGGGGGGACGGTCTTC. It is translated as CASRDSLGGTVF.

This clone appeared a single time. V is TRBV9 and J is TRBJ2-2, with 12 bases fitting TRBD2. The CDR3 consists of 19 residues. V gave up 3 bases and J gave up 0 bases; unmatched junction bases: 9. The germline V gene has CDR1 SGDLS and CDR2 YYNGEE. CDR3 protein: CASSAMGLAGPANTGELFF. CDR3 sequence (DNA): TGTGCCAGCAGCGCGATGGGACTAGCGGGCCCCGCGAACACCGGGGAGCTGTTTTTT. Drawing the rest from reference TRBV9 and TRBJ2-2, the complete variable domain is DSGVTQTPKHLITATGQRVTLRCSPRSGDLSVYWYQQSLDQGLQFLIQYYNGEERAKGNILERFSAQQFPDLHSELNLSSLELGDSALYFCASSAMGLAGPANTGELFFGEGSRLTVL.

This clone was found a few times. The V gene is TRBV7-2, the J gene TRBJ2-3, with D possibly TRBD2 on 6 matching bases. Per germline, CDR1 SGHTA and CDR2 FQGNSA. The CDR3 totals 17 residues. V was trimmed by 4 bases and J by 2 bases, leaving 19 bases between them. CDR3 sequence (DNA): TGTGCCAGCAGCTCCAGGACGATCGGGGGAGCCACAGATACGCAGTATTTT. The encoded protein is CASSSRTIGGATDTQYF.

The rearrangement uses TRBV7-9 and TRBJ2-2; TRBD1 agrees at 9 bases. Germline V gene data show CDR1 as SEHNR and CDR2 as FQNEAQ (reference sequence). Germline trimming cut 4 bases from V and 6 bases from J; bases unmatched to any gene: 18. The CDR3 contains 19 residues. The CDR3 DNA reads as TGTGCCAGCAGCTCCCTAACCCTCCGGGGACAGGGCCTCCCCGGGGAGCTGTTTTTT. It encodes CASSSLTLRGQGLPGELFF.

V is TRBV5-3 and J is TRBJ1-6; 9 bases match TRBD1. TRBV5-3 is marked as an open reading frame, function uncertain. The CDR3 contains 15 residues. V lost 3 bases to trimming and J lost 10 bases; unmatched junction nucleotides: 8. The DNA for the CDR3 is TGTGCCAGAAGCTCCCGGGACAGGGTGGAATCACCCCTCCACTTT. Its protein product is CARSSRDRVESPLHF.

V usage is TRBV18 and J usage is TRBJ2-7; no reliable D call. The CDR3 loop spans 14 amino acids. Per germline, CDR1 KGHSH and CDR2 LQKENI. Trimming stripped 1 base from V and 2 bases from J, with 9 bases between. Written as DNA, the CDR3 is TGTGCCAGCTCACCACGCCTAGAGACCTACGAGCAGTACTTC. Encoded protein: CASSPRLETYEQYF.

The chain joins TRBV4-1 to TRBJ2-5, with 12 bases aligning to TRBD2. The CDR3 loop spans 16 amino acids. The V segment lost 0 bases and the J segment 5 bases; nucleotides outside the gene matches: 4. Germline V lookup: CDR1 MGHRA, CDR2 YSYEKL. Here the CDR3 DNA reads TGCGCCAGCAGCCAAGACCGCCTAGCGGGAGGGGAGACCCAGTACTTC. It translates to CASSQDRLAGGETQYF.

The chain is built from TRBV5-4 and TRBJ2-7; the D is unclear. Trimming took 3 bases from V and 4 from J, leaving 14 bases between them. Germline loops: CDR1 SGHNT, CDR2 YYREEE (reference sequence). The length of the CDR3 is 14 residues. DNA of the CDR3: TGTGCCAGCAGCTCTGCCCTACTCGCTTACGAGCAGTACTTC. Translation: CASSSALLAYEQYF.

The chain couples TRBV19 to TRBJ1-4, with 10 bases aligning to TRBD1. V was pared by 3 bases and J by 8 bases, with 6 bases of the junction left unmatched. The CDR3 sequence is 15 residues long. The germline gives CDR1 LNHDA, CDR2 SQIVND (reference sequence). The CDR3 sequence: CASSILGTGVEKLFF. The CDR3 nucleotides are TGTGCCAGTAGTATTCTCGGGACAGGGGTCGAAAAACTGTTTTTT.

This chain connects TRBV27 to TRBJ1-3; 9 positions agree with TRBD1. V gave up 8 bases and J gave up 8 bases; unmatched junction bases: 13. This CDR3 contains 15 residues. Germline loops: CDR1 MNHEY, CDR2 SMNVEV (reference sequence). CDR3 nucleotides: TGTGCCAGCGCTACCAGGACAGGGGTGGATGACACCATATATTTT. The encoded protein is CASATRTGVDDTIYF.

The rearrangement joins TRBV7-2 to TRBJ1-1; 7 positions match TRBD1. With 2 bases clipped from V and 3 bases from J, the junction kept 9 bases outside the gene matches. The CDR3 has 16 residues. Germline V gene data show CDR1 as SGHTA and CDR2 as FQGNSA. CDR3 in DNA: TGTGCCAGCAGCTTATGGTCAGGGGGGTCCGACACTGAAGCTTTCTTT. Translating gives CASSLWSGGSDTEAFF.

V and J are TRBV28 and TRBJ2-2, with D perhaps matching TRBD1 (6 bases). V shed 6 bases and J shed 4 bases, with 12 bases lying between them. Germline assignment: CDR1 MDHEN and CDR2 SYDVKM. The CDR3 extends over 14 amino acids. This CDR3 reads CASRPGGFTGELFF. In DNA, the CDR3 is TGTGCCAGCAGACCTGGGGGCTTCACCGGGGAGCTGTTTTTT.

Here the CDR3 DNA reads TGTGCCAGCAGTAACCATAAGCTGGGGAGGACCCCGCGGCAGTTCTTC. This gives the protein CASSNHKLGRTPRQFF. V is TRBV28 and J is TRBJ2-1; perhaps TRBD2 as D (6 bases). Germline assignment: CDR1 MDHEN and CDR2 SYDVKM. This CDR3 spans 16 amino acids. Trimming took 5 bases from V and 12 from J, leaving 26 bases between them.

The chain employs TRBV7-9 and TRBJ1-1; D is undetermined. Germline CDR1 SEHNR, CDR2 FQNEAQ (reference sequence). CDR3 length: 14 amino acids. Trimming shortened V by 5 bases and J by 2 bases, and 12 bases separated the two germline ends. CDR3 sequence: CASSRNTVNTEAFF. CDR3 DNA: TGTGCCAGCAGCCGAAACACAGTAAACACTGAAGCTTTCTTT.

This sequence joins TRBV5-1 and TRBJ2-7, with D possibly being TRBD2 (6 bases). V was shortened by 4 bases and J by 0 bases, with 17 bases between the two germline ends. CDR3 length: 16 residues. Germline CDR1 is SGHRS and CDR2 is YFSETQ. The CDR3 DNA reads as TGCGCCAGCAGCCTCGGGGCTAGCGCGATCTCCTACGAGCAGTACTTC. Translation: CASSLGASAISYEQYF. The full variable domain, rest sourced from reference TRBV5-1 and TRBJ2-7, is KAGVTQTPRYLIKTRGQQVTLSCSPISGHRSVSWYQQTPGQGLQFLFEYFSETQRNKGNFPGRFSGRQFSNSRSEMNVSTLELGDSALYLCASSLGASAISYEQYFGPGTRLTVT.

CDR3 sequence (DNA): TGTGCCAGCAGCTTAGCAGGGGGAAAGACCGGGGAGCTGTTTTTT. This sequence encodes CASSLAGGKTGELFF. The V call is TRBV7-2, the J call TRBJ2-2; maybe TRBD1 (6 bases). CDR1 and CDR2 from the germline V gene are SGHTA and FQGNSA. This CDR3 region has 15 residues. V was trimmed by 0 bases and J by 5 bases, leaving 10 bases between them.

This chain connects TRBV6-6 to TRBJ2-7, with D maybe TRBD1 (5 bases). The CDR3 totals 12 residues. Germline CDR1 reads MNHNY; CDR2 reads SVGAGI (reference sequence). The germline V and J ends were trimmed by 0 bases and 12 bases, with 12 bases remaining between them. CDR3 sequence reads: CASSYSQGSRYF. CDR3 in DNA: TGTGCCAGCAGTTACTCCCAGGGATCGAGGTACTTC.

As DNA, the CDR3 is TGCAGTGCTAGTAGGCCTAGCGGGTCGTACGAGCAGTACTTC. Protein: CSASRPSGSYEQYF. J is TRBJ2-7 and V is TRBV20-1; 8 positions match TRBD2. The CDR3 contains 14 residues. Germline-derived CDR1 and CDR2 are DFQATT and SNEGSKA (reference sequence). The trim removed 3 bases at V and 4 bases at J, leaving 8 bases unmatched.

The CDR3 DNA follows: TGTGCCAGCAGTTTCGGGTACAGGGGAAATCAGCCCCAGCATTTT. Encoded protein: CASSFGYRGNQPQHF. The chain employs TRBV28 and TRBJ1-5; TRBD1 aligns across 7 bases. Unmatched junction bases numbered 6, after V lost 3 bases and J lost 4 bases. Germline assignment: CDR1 MDHEN and CDR2 SYDVKM. The CDR3 sequence is 15 residues long.

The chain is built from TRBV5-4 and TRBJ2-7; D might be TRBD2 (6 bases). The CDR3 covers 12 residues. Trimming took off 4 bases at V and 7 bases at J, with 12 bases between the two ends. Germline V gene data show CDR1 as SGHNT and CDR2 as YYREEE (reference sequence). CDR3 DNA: TGTGCCAGCAGCGGGCCCCGGGGGGAGCAGTACTTC. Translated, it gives CASSGPRGEQYF.

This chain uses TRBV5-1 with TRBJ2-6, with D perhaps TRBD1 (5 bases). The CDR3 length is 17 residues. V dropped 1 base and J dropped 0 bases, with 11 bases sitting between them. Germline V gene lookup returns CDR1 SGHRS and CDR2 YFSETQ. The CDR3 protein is CASSLSGQSSGANVLTF. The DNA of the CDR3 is TGCGCCAGCAGCTTGTCAGGGCAAAGCTCTGGGGCCAACGTCCTGACTTTC.

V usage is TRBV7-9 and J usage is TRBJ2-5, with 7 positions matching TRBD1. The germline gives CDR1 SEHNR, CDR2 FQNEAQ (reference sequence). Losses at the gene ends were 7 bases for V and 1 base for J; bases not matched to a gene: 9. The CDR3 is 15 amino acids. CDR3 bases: TGTGCCAGCACTCCTAGGGGGCGCCCCCAAGAGACCCAGTACTTC. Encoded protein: CASTPRGRPQETQYF.

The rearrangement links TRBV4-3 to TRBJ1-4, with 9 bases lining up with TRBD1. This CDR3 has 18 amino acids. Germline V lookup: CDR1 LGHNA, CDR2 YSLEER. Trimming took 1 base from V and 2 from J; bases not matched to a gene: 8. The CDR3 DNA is TGCGCCAGCAGCCAAGGGATTCGCACAGGGGGCACTAATGAAAAACTGTTTTTT. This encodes CASSQGIRTGGTNEKLFF.

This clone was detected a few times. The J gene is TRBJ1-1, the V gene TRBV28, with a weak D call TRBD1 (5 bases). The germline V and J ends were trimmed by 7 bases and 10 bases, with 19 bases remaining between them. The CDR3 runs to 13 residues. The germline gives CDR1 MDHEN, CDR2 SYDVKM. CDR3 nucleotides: TGTGCCAGCACTTCACTCGGGGGGGTGGGAGCTTTCTTT. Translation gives CASTSLGGVGAFF.

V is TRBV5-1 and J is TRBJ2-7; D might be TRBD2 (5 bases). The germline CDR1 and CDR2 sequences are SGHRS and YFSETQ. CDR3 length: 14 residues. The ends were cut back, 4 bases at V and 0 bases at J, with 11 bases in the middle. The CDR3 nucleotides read TGCGCCAGCAGCGTAGACGGAGGCTCCTACGAGCAGTACTTC. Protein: CASSVDGGSYEQYF.

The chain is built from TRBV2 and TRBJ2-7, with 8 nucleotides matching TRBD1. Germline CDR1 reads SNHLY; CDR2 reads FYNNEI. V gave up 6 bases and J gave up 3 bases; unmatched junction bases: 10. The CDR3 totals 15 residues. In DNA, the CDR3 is TGTGCCAGCAGACGGGACAGGAGCCCCGACTACGAGCAGTACTTC. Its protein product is CASRRDRSPDYEQYF.

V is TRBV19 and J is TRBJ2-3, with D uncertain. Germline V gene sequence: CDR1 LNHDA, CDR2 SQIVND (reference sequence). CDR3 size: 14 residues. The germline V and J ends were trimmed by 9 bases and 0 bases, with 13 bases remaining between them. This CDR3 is CASSVSPSTDTQYF. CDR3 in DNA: TGTGCCAGCAGCGTTTCTCCTAGCACAGATACGCAGTATTTT.